A selection of T cell receptor beta chains follows, all from one sample in a study of shared clonotypes between healthy human individuals. Sequenced by immunoSEQ multiplex PCR; TCRdb stores in-frame clones only, minus some. This table has some 2.1 million clones, about 95% appearing once. The sample comprised naive CD8+ T cells sorted from blood. The receptor source for this set is a man aged 18 to 29 in good health. Both conserved end residues are part of each CDR3. D genes are given only for firm matches.

>TRBV10-3|TRBJ2-7|NA
TGTGCCATTGGGGGGACCCCGGGCTACTTC
CAIGGTPGYF
>TRBV7-9|TRBJ2-3|NA
TGTGCCAGCAGCTTAACGGGGAGTTACGATACGCAGTATTTT
CASSLTGSYDTQYF
>TRBV4-1|TRBJ1-4|NA
TGCGCCAGCAGCCCTCCCTGGACGGCTACTCGAGCAACTAATGAAAAACTGTTTTTT
CASSPPWTATRATNEKLFF
>TRBV30|TRBJ2-3|NA
TGTGCCGGGTTAGCAGATACGCAGTATTTT
CAGLADTQYF
>TRBV11-2|TRBJ1-1|NA
TGTGCCAGCAGCCTCGCTTTTTTGAGTGGGAATGAAGCTTTCTTT
CASSLAFLSGNEAFF
>TRBV14|TRBJ2-1|NA
TGTGCCAGCAGCCAAAGGGAGGTACGGGGCAATGAGCAGTTCTTC
CASSQREVRGNEQFF
>TRBV6-5|TRBJ1-3|NA
TGTGCCAGCAGTTACGGGGGACCCCAAAAGGGAAACACCATATATTTT
CASSYGGPQKGNTIYF
>TRBV11-1|TRBJ2-5|NA
TGTGCCAGCAGCCCACTAGGGACCTTAGAGACCCAGTACTTC
CASSPLGTLETQYF
>TRBV11-2|TRBJ2-7|TRBD1
TGTGCCAGCAGCGTGTTTCCCGGGACAGGAGTCTACGAGCAGTACTTC
CASSVFPGTGVYEQYF
>TRBV4-3|TRBJ2-7|NA
TGCGCCAGCAGCCAAGAGGGCGGGGATCCCTACGAGCAGTACTTC
CASSQEGGDPYEQYF
>TRBV28|TRBJ2-5|NA
TGTGCCAGCTCAAGGTTCGTTACGGAGACCCAGTACTTC
CASSRFVTETQYF
>TRBV6-5|TRBJ1-1|NA
TGTGCCAGCACCCAAGGGGGGGAGTTCAATGAAGCTTTCTTT
CASTQGGEFNEAFF
>TRBV29-1|TRBJ2-7|NA
TGCAGCGTTCGAGACAGTGCGACCTACGAGCAGTACTTC
CSVRDSATYEQYF
>TRBV5-6|TRBJ1-6|NA
TGTGCCGGGGAGAAGAAAGATTCACCCCTCCACTTT
CAGEKKDSPLHF
>TRBV10-2|TRBJ2-5|NA
TGCGCCAGCAGTGAGGTTGGGGCCCAGTACTTC
CASSEVGAQYF